This TCR beta chain was identified in a study of blood T cell repertoires in COVID-19. The wider study: The United States, Italy and Spain were the sources of the acute and convalescent COVID-19 samples. Nucleic acid was either cDNA or gDNA, and it came from T cells, B-cell-depleted T cells, or PBMCs.

In the original analysis: Cell counts per sample came from amplifying reference gene primers. Measured with immunoSEQ multiplex PCR; TCRdb has only the in-frame clones, and not every one. V and J calls and clone size are copied from that table; D and trimming were computed from the DNA. The data contain over 55,000 clones, about 91% of them seen just once; the ten biggest clones take up 2% to 2.5%. CDR3 length equals 15 residues. CDR1 is SGDLS, CDR2 YYNGEE, per germline. The J segment lost 2 bases and the V segment lost 3 bases, leaving 8 bases of the junction unmatched. The sample taken for sequencing was peripheral blood. The receptor was isolated from a man aged 55 to 70 with acute or convalescent COVID-19. The genes are TRBV9 and TRBJ2-7; 7 nucleotides align to TRBD2. This chain's CDR3 is CASSAAGLPTYEQYF. Written as DNA, the CDR3 is TGTGCCAGCAGCGCGGCGGGACTACCTACCTACGAGCAGTACTTC.